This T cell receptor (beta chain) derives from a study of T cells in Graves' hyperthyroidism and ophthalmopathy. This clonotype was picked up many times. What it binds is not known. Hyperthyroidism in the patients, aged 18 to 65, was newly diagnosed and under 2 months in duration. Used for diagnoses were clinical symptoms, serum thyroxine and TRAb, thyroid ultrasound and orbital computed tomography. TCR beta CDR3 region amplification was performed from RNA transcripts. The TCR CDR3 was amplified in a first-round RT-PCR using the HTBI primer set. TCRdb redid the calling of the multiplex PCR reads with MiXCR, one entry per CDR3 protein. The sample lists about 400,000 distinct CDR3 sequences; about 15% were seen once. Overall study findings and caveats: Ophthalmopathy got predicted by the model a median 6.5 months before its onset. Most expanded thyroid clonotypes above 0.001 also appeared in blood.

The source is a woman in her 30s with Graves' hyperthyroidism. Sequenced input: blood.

CDR3 loop: CASSSSEREDGTDTQYF. The CDR3 nucleotides read TGTGCCAGCAGCTCAAGTGAGCGGGAGGATGGCACAGATACGCAGTATTTT. The chain links TRBV11-2 to TRBJ2-3; 9 positions agree with TRBD2. Per germline, CDR1 SGHAT and CDR2 FQNNGV. V shed 4 bases, J shed 1 base, and the junction held 9 bases outside the gene matches. The CDR3 sequence is 17 residues long.